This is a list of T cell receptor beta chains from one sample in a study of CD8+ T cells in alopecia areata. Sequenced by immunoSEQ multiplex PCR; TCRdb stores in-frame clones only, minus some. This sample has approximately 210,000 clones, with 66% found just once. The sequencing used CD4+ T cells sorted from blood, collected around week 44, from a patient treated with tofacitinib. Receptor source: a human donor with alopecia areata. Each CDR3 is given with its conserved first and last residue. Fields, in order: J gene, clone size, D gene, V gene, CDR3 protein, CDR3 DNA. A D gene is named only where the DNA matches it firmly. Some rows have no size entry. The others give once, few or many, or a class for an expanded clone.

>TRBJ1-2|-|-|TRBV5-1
CASSHGLDGGANYGYTF
TGCGCCAGCAGCCACGGTCTCGACGGGGGAGCTAACTATGGCTACACCTTC
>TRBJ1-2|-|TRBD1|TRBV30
CAWSVALTGDGYTF
TGTGCCTGGAGTGTGGCTTTGACAGGGGATGGCTACACCTTC
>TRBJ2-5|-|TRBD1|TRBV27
CASSLSGQLAETQYF
TGTGCCAGCAGTTTATCGGGACAGCTAGCAGAGACCCAGTACTTC
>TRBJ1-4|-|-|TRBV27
CASSLATTNEKLFF
TGTGCCAGCAGCCTAGCAACTACTAATGAAAAACTGTTTTTT
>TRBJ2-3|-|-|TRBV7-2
CASSQLTDTQYF
TGTGCCAGCAGCCAGTTGACAGATACGCAGTATTTT
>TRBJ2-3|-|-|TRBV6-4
CASSGGATGTDTQYF
TGTGCCAGCAGTGGCGGGGCAACGGGGACAGATACGCAGTATTTT
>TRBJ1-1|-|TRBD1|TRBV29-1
CSVKTGVDTEAFF
TGCAGCGTTAAGACAGGGGTGGACACTGAAGCTTTCTTT
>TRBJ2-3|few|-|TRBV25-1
CASTPVGPSTDTQYF
TGTGCCAGCACTCCCGTGGGCCCGTCGACAGATACGCAGTATTTT
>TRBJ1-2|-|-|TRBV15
CATSRDFTANYGYTF
TGTGCCACCAGCAGAGACTTCACAGCTAACTATGGCTACACCTTC
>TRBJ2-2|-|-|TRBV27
CASSLEGVGTGELFF
TGTGCCAGCAGTTTGGAGGGCGTTGGGACCGGGGAGCTGTTTTTT
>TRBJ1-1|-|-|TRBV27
CASSLRGSTEAFF
TGTGCCAGCAGTTTAAGGGGGAGCACTGAAGCTTTCTTT
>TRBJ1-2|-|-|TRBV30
CAWRGLSYGYTF
TGTGCCTGGAGGGGACTGAGCTATGGCTACACCTTC
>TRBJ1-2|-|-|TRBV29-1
CSVEGQGGEANYGYTF
TGCAGCGTTGAAGGCCAGGGAGGGGAAGCTAACTATGGCTACACCTTC
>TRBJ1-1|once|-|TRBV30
CAWSVIGGDTEAFF
TGTGCCTGGAGTGTAATCGGGGGGGACACTGAAGCTTTCTTT
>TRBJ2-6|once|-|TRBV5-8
CASSFGVSGANVLTF
TGTGCCAGCAGCTTCGGGGTATCTGGGGCCAACGTCCTGACTTTC
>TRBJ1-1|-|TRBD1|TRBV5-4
CASSLGTGGDTEAFF
TGTGCCAGCAGCTTGGGGACAGGGGGCGACACTGAAGCTTTCTTT
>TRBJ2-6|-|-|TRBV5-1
CASSLQGTFSGANVLTF
TGCGCCAGCAGCTTACAGGGGACTTTCTCTGGGGCCAACGTCCTGACTTTC
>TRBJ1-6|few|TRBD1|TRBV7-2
CASSSTGQHNSPLHF
TGTGCCAGCAGTTCCACGGGACAGCATAATTCACCCCTCCACTTT
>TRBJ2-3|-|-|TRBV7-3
CASSLTWDSGDTQYF
TGTGCCAGCAGCTTAACGTGGGATAGCGGTGATACGCAGTATTTT
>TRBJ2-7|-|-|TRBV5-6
CASSSRQAGSSYEQYF
TGTGCCAGCAGCTCCAGACAGGCCGGAAGCTCCTACGAGCAGTACTTC
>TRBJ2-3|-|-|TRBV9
CASSVETSTDTQYF
TGTGCCAGCAGCGTGGAAACGAGCACAGATACGCAGTATTTT
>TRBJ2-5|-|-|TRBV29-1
CSVERQEETQYF
TGCAGCGTTGAACGTCAAGAGGAGACCCAGTACTTC
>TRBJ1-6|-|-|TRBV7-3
CASSEREGWGSPLHF
TGTGCCAGCAGCGAGCGTGAGGGCTGGGGTTCACCCCTCCACTTT
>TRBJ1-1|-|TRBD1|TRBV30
CAWGGQPNTEAFF
TGTGCCTGGGGGGGACAGCCGAACACTGAAGCTTTCTTT
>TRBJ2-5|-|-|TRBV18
CASSPRQETQYF
TGTGCCAGCTCACCGCGGCAAGAGACCCAGTACTTC
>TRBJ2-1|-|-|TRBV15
CATSRANEQFF
TGTGCCACCAGCAGAGCCAATGAGCAGTTCTTC
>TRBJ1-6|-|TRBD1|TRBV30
CAWSWSRGKYNSPLHF
TGTGCCTGGAGTTGGAGCAGGGGGAAGTATAATTCACCCCTCCACTTT
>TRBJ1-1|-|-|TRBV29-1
CSVGRANTEAFF
TGCAGCGTTGGTAGGGCGAACACTGAAGCTTTCTTT
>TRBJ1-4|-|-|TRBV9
CASSPATTNEKLFF
TGTGCCAGCAGCCCAGCGACAACTAATGAAAAACTGTTTTTT
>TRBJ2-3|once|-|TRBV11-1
CASSLREFTDTQYF
TGTGCCAGCAGCTTAAGAGAGTTCACAGATACGCAGTATTTT
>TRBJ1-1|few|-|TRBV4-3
CASSPDRTSEAFF
TGCGCCAGCAGCCCGGACAGAACGAGTGAAGCTTTCTTT
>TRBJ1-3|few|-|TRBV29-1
CSARDSGNTIYF
TGCAGCGCCAGGGACTCTGGAAACACCATATATTTT
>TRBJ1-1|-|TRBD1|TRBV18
CASSPPGTGSNEAFF
TGTGCCAGCTCACCCCCCGGGACAGGGAGCAATGAAGCTTTCTTT
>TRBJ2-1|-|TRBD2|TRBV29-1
CSDRTSAYSNEQFF
TGCAGCGACAGAACTAGCGCCTATTCAAATGAGCAGTTCTTC
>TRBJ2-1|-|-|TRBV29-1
CSGGGRGNEQFF
TGCAGCGGGGGGGGGCGGGGGAATGAGCAGTTCTTC
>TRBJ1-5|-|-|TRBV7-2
CASSFEFSNQPQHF
TGTGCCAGCAGCTTCGAGTTTAGCAATCAGCCCCAGCATTTT
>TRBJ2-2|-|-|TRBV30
CAWSVRIWAGELFF
TGTGCCTGGAGTGTACGAATATGGGCCGGGGAGCTGTTTTTT
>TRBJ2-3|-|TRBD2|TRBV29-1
CSVEAGGAGYTDTQYF
TGCAGCGTTGAAGCGGGGGGAGCGGGATACACAGATACGCAGTATTTT
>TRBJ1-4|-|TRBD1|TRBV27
CASSSRGGGEKLFF
TGTGCCAGCAGTTCCAGGGGGGGAGGGGAAAAACTGTTTTTT
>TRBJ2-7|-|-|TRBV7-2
CASSLPPKAYEQYF
TGTGCCAGCAGCTTACCCCCTAAGGCGTACGAGCAGTACTTC